This T cell receptor beta chain was documented in a study of blood T cell repertoires in COVID-19. Background on the study: The United States, Italy and Spain provided the acute and convalescent COVID-19 samples. In each case, the material was cDNA or gDNA derived from T cells, B-cell-depleted T cells, or PBMCs.

The CDR3 is made up of 14 amino acids. Germline CDR1 is GTSNPN and CDR2 is SVGIG (reference sequence). The V gene lost 2 bases and the J gene lost 1 base, with 11 bases spanning the gap. Libraries were prepared by immunoSEQ multiplex PCR; TCRdb keeps only in-frame clonotypes and omits some of them. The table includes about 80,000 clones, about four fifths detected once. This sequence joins TRBV30 and TRBJ2-5; D ambiguous. Sequences were obtained from peripheral blood. The receptor was derived from a human donor in a cohort sampled during active COVID-19. The CDR3 DNA follows: TGTGCCTGGAGTTCCCCCTGGAGCCAAGAGACCCAGTACTTC. Amino acid sequence: CAWSSPWSQETQYF.